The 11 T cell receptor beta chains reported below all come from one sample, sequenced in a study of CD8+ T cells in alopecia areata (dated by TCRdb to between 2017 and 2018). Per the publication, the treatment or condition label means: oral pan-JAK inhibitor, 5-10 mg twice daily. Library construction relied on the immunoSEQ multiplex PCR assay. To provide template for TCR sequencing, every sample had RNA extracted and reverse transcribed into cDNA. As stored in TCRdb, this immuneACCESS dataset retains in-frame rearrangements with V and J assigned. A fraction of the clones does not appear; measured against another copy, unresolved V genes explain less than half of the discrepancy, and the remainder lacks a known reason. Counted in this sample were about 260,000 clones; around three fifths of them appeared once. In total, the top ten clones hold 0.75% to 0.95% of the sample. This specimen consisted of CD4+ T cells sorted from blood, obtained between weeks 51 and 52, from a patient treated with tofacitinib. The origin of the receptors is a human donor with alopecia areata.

In DNA form, the CDR3 reads TGCGCCAGCAGCCAAGACAGGGGGCGAACTGAAGCTTTCTTT. Protein: CASSQDRGRTEAFF. The chain is built from TRBV4-3 and TRBJ1-1; 8 bases fit TRBD1. V shed 0 bases and J 5 bases; nucleotides not matched to a gene: 2. This CDR3 contains 14 residues. CDR1 is LGHNA and CDR2 is YSLEER in the germline V gene.

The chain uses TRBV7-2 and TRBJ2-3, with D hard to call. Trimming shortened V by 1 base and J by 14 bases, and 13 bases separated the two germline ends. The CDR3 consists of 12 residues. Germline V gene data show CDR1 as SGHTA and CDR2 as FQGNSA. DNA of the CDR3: TGTGCCAGCAGCTTAGTAACTGGGGTGAGGTATTTT. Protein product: CASSLVTGVRYF.

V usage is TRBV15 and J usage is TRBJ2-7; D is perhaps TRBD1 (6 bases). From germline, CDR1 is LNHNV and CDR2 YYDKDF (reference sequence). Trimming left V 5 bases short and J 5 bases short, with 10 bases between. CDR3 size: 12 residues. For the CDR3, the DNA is TGTGCCACCAGCGGGTGGGACAACGAGCAGTACTTC. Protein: CATSGWDNEQYF.

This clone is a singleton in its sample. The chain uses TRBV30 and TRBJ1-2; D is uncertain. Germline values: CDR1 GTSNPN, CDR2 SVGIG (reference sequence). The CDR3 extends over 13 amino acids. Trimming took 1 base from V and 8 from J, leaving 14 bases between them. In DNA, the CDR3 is TGTGCCTGGAGTGCCGGACTGGTGCACGGCTACACCTTC. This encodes CAWSAGLVHGYTF.

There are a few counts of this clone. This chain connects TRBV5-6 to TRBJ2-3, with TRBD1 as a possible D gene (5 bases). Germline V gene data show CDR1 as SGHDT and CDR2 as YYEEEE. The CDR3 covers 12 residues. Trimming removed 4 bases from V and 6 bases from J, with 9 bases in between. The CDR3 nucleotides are TGTGCCAGCAGCGACAGTTGGGATACGCAGTATTTT. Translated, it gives CASSDSWDTQYF.

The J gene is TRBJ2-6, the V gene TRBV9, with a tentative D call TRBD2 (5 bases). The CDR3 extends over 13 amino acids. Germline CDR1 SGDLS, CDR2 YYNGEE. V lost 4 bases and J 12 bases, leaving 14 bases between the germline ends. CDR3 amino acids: CASSQDSSIVLTF. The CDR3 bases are TGTGCCAGCAGCCAGGACTCCTCCATCGTCCTGACTTTC.

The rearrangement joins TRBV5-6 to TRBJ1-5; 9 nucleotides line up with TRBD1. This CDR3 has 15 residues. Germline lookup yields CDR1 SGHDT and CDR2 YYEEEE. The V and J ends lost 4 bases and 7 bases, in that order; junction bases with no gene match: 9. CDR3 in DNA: TGTGCCAGCAGCCGCGGACAGGGGAAATGGCAGCCCCAGCATTTT. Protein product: CASSRGQGKWQPQHF.

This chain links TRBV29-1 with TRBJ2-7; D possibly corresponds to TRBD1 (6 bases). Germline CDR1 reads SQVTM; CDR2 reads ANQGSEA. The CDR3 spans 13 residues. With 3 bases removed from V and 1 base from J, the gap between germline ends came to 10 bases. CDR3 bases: TGCAGCGTTGAGTTTGGACAGTCCTACGAGCAGTACTTC. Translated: CSVEFGQSYEQYF.

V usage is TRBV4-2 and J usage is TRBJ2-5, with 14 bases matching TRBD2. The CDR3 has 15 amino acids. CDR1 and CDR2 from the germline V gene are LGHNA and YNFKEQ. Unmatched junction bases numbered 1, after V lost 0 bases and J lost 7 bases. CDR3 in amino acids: CASSQEGTSGGTQYF. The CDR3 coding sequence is TGTGCCAGCAGCCAAGAGGGGACTAGCGGGGGGACCCAGTACTTC.

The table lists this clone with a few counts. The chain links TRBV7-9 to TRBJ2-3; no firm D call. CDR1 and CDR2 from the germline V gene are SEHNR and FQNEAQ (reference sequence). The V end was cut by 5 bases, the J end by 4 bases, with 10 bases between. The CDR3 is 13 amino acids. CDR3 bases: TGTGCCAGCAGCCCCCGTGGGGCAGATACGCAGTATTTT. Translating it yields CASSPRGADTQYF.

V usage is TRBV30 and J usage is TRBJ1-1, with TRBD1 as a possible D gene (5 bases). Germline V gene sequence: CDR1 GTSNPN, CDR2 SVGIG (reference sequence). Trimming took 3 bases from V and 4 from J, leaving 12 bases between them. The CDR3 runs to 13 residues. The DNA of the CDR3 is TGTGCCTGGAGACTAGTCGGGGGCACTGAAGCTTTCTTT. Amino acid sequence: CAWRLVGGTEAFF.